Below are 24 T cell receptor beta chains sequenced from a single sample in a study of long-term antiretroviral therapy in people with HIV (dated by TCRdb to between 2021 and 2023). The immunoSEQ hsTCRB v3.0 assay was used at survey level resolution to sequence the TRB variable region. The clones in this table, taken by TCRdb from immuneACCESS, are in-frame only. Not every clone is retained; where verified, under half of the shortfall comes from an unresolved V gene, and the cause of the rest is unknown. The sample table contains some 24,000 clones; only one count was recorded for around 85% of them. In total, the top ten clones hold roughly 5.7% of the sample. The sequences come from unsorted PBMCs, collected 0.7 years before starting antiretroviral therapy. All receptors derive from a man aged 25 to 45 with HIV.

J is TRBJ2-6 and V is TRBV28; D may match TRBD1 or TRBD2 (5 bases each). Per the germline V gene, CDR1 is MDHEN and CDR2 is SYDVKM. The CDR3 spans 16 residues. Trimming removed 6 bases from V and 1 base from J, with 13 bases in between. The CDR3 reads CASRGDGISGANVLTF. The CDR3, as DNA: TGTGCCAGCAGGGGGGACGGCATTTCTGGGGCCAACGTCCTGACTTTC.

The chain employs TRBV7-6 and TRBJ2-7; TRBD2 matches at 12 bases. This CDR3 spans 14 amino acids. The ends lost 4 bases at V and 2 bases at J; junction bases unmatched: 0. Germline CDR1 and CDR2: SGHVS and FNYEAQ. The DNA of the CDR3 is TGTGCCAGCAGCTCTAGCGGGGGGGCCTACGAGCAGTACTTC. Residues: CASSSSGGAYEQYF.

The chain is built from TRBV9 and TRBJ2-3; TRBD2 aligns across 7 bases. The CDR3 sequence is 14 residues long. From germline, CDR1 is SGDLS and CDR2 YYNGEE. V was pared by 2 bases and J by 2 bases, with 2 bases of the junction left unmatched. The chain's CDR3 is CASSVSGTTDTQYF. As DNA, the CDR3 is TGTGCCAGCAGCGTGAGCGGGACCACAGATACGCAGTATTTT.

The chain is built from TRBV28 and TRBJ1-5; no definite D call. V was pared by 2 bases and J by 3 bases, with 8 bases between. The CDR3 is 14 amino acids. The germline V gene has CDR1 MDHEN and CDR2 SYDVKM. The CDR3 nucleotides are TGTGCCAGCAGTTTACTAGGGAACAATCAGCCCCAGCATTTT. It encodes CASSLLGNNQPQHF.

The chain has TRBV5-1 and TRBJ1-1; unclear D gene. V was trimmed by 4 bases and J by 5 bases, leaving 18 bases between them. CDR1 and CDR2 (germline): SGHRS, YFSETQ. This CDR3 region has 15 residues. As DNA, the CDR3 is TGCGCCAGCAGCCCGGGTTTTGAGGCGAGAACTGAAGCTTTCTTT. This encodes CASSPGFEARTEAFF.

The genes are TRBV15 and TRBJ1-5; D call uncertain. The CDR3 is made up of 15 amino acids. Germline loops: CDR1 LNHNV, CDR2 YYDKDF (reference sequence). V shed 1 base and J shed 5 bases, with 12 bases lying between them. CDR3 in amino acids: CATSRVVSSYQPQHF. The CDR3 coding sequence is TGTGCCACCAGCAGAGTTGTTAGCAGCTATCAGCCCCAGCATTTT.

The chain carries TRBV5-1 and TRBJ2-1; TRBD1 agrees at 7 bases. Trimming cost V 0 bases and J 0 bases; bases outside gene matches: 9. The germline CDR1 and CDR2 sequences are SGHRS and YFSETQ. This CDR3 has 18 residues. CDR3 DNA sequence: TGCGCCAGCAGCTTGGATACCCCGGGACAGCTCTCCTACAATGAGCAGTTCTTC. Translation gives CASSLDTPGQLSYNEQFF.

V and J are TRBV19 and TRBJ1-2; the D is unclear. V gave up 7 bases and J gave up 5 bases, with 20 bases separating them. This CDR3 is built from 15 residues. Germline CDR1 reads LNHDA; CDR2 reads SQIVND (reference sequence). For the CDR3, the DNA is TGTGCCAGTATTCAGAGGTCGGCCGGGATATATGGCTACACCTTC. Its translation is CASIQRSAGIYGYTF.

This chain joins TRBV4-1 and TRBJ1-1, with D unresolved. This CDR3 comprises 12 residues. Germline assignment: CDR1 MGHRA and CDR2 YSYEKL. The ends were cut back, 3 bases at V and 10 bases at J, with 12 bases in the middle. The CDR3 sequence is CASSQPPFPAFF. In nucleotides, the CDR3 is TGCGCCAGCAGCCAGCCCCCATTTCCAGCTTTCTTT.

The chain uses TRBV29-1 and TRBJ2-7; 8 nucleotides align to TRBD1. This CDR3 is built from 13 residues. Germline CDR1 SQVTM, CDR2 ANQGSEA. The V gene end was trimmed by 7 bases and the J gene end by 6 bases; junction bases not matched to a gene: 11. The CDR3 is CSGGGGQGSEQYF. The CDR3 bases are TGCAGCGGAGGGGGTGGACAGGGATCCGAGCAGTACTTC.

The chain uses TRBV19 and TRBJ1-1; D is undetermined. CDR3 length: 11 residues. V was pared by 6 bases and J by 4 bases, with 6 bases between. In germline, CDR1 is LNHDA, CDR2 SQIVND (reference sequence). CDR3 in DNA: TGTGCCAGTAGCCTCAGCACTGAAGCTTTCTTT. This translates into CASSLSTEAFF.

The chain employs TRBV6-5 and TRBJ2-7, with TRBD1 matching over 9 bases. Germline lookup yields CDR1 MNHEY and CDR2 SVGAGI. The trim removed 6 bases at V and 3 bases at J, leaving 9 bases unmatched. This CDR3 region has 15 residues. CDR3 amino acids: CASRPGTGSFYEQYF. The CDR3 DNA sequence: TGTGCCAGCAGACCCGGGACAGGGTCCTTCTACGAGCAGTACTTC.

The rearrangement links TRBV7-2 to TRBJ2-3; D unresolved. Germline lookup yields CDR1 SGHTA and CDR2 FQGNSA. The V and J ends lost 1 base and 0 bases respectively, with 8 bases between them. This CDR3 region has 15 residues. CDR3 protein: CASSLVSRSTDTQYF. The DNA for the CDR3 is TGTGCCAGCAGCTTAGTATCTAGAAGCACAGATACGCAGTATTTT.

This clone was detected once. The V gene is TRBV15, the J gene TRBJ2-1; D perhaps matches TRBD2 (6 bases). Germline V gives CDR1 LNHNV, CDR2 YYDKDF (reference sequence). Trimming took 0 bases from V and 6 from J, leaving 21 bases between them. The CDR3 totals 18 residues. This chain's CDR3 is CATSRDRGKGRWGNEQFF. The CDR3 region has the DNA TGTGCCACCAGCAGAGATCGGGGGAAAGGGAGGTGGGGCAATGAGCAGTTCTTC.

This rearrangement joins TRBV19 to TRBJ1-5; 12 bases line up with TRBD1. The CDR3 length is 17 residues. Trimming cost V 3 bases and J 0 bases; bases outside gene matches: 3. Per the germline V gene, CDR1 is LNHDA and CDR2 is SQIVND (reference sequence). CDR3 nucleotide sequence: TGTGCCAGTAGTATGGGACAGGGGGCGAATAGCAATCAGCCCCAGCATTTT. Translation: CASSMGQGANSNQPQHF.

V gene TRBV9 combines with J gene TRBJ1-5, with D uncertain. V gave up 0 bases and J gave up 1 base, with 11 bases separating them. The CDR3 extends over 16 amino acids. Germline CDR1 is SGDLS and CDR2 is YYNGEE. CDR3 DNA sequence: TGTGCCAGCAGCGTAGAGATTGGGGTGAGCAATCAGCCCCAGCATTTT. Protein sequence: CASSVEIGVSNQPQHF.

The chain has TRBV5-5 and TRBJ1-1, with unresolved D. The germline V gene has CDR1 SGHKS and CDR2 YYEKEE (reference sequence). The V and J ends lost 0 bases and 3 bases respectively, with 6 bases between them. There are 13 residues in the CDR3. The CDR3 is CASSLGTDTEAFF. The CDR3 region has the DNA TGTGCCAGCAGCTTGGGGACCGACACTGAAGCTTTCTTT.

The V and J genes are TRBV27 and TRBJ1-4, with 8 positions matching TRBD1. The CDR3 sequence is 14 residues long. Germline V CDR1 and CDR2: MNHEY, SMNVEV (reference sequence). With 3 bases clipped from V and 9 bases from J, the junction kept 6 bases outside the gene matches. The chain's CDR3 is CASSFLGQGQKLFF. The CDR3 bases are TGTGCCAGCAGTTTTTTAGGACAGGGTCAAAAACTGTTTTTT.

The chain couples TRBV18 to TRBJ2-5; D perhaps matches TRBD2 (6 bases). Trimming pared 3 bases from V and 5 bases from J, leaving 13 bases between. The CDR3 is 14 residues long. Germline V CDR1 and CDR2: KGHSH, LQKENI. The CDR3, as DNA: TGTGCCAGCTCACCGGGACTCGTTGGGGAGACCCAGTACTTC. Translation gives CASSPGLVGETQYF.

The V call is TRBV30, the J call TRBJ1-2; unclear D gene. CDR1 is GTSNPN, CDR2 SVGIG, per germline (reference sequence). The CDR3 extends over 13 amino acids. Trimming cost V 0 bases and J 3 bases, with 8 bases left between them. CDR3 DNA: TGTGCCTGGAGTGTACAAGTAGACTATGGCTACACCTTC. Translation: CAWSVQVDYGYTF. Drawing the rest from reference TRBV30 and TRBJ1-2, the complete variable domain is SQTIHQWPATLVQPVGSPLSLECTVEGTSNPNLYWYRQAAGRGLQLLFYSVGIGQISSEVPQNLSASRPQDRQFILSSKKLLLSDSGFYLCAWSVQVDYGYTFGSGTRLTVV.

Note on this clone: The junction differs from germline at one of its ends, possibly a read error. J is TRBJ1-3 and V is TRBV18, with D perhaps matching TRBD1 (6 bases). The CDR3 loop spans 18 amino acids. The germline gives CDR1 KGHSH, CDR2 LQKENI. The CDR3 sequence is CASSPLSRTGISGNTIYF. The CDR3 nucleotides are TGTGCCAGCTCACCATTGTCCAGAACAGGGATTTCTGGGAACACCATATATTTT.

This chain joins TRBV7-8 and TRBJ1-5; tentative D call: TRBD1 (5 bases). Trimming removed 1 base at V and 0 bases at J, with 16 bases between. Germline CDR1 SGHVS, CDR2 FQNEAQ. The CDR3 totals 18 residues. CDR3 DNA: TGTGCCAGCAGCTTAGAGGACACTTTTTCCTATAGCAATCAGCCCCAGCATTTT. This translates into CASSLEDTFSYSNQPQHF.

This chain connects TRBV27 to TRBJ2-7; D unclear. V lost 6 bases, J lost 4 bases, and 13 bases lay in between. Germline CDR1 is MNHEY and CDR2 is SMNVEV (reference sequence). The length of the CDR3 is 13 residues. The CDR3 DNA sequence: TGTGCCAGCAGATACTCTTCCATGTACGAGCAGTACTTC. This translates into CASRYSSMYEQYF.

The genes are TRBV6-5 and TRBJ2-3; TRBD2 matches at 10 bases. CDR1 is MNHEY, CDR2 SVGAGI, per germline. Germline trimming cut 5 bases from V and 11 bases from J; bases unmatched to any gene: 13. CDR3 size: 15 residues. CDR3 DNA sequence: TGTGCCAGCAGTCCAGCGGGAGGGGCTTTTGTCAGGCAGTATTTT. Its translation is CASSPAGGAFVRQYF.